These 29 T cell receptor beta chains originate from one sample sequenced in a study of blood T cells in healthy people across ages. For the second PCR, which ran for about 6 to 11 cycles, a sample-barcoded 5' primer and a J-beta primer mix were used. TCRdb analysed the 5' RACE reads with MiXCR anew, one entry per CDR3 protein. The sample includes more than 800,000 distinct CDR3 sequences, 35% to 50% seen only once; the top ten take about 20%. Sample: blood. These receptors all come from an older woman in good health.

There are a few counts of this clonotype. The rearrangement joins TRBV5-6 to TRBJ1-5, with 12 bases matching TRBD1. V was clipped by 3 bases and J by 6 bases; unmatched bases: 4. The CDR3 has 15 residues. CDR1 and CDR2 from the germline V gene are SGHDT and YYEEEE. The CDR3 sequence is CASSSGQGAFQPQHF. CDR3 DNA: TGTGCCAGCAGCTCGGGACAGGGGGCTTTTCAGCCCCAGCATTTT.

This clonotype was counted only a few times. The chain couples TRBV7-2 to TRBJ2-7, with D possibly TRBD1 on 5 matching bases. The germline V gene has CDR1 SGHTA and CDR2 FQGNSA. V was shortened by 5 bases and J by 3 bases, with 14 bases between the two germline ends. The CDR3 is 14 residues long. The CDR3 DNA sequence: TGTGCCAGCAGCGGTATGCCAGGGAACTACGAGCAGTACTTC. Its translation: CASSGMPGNYEQYF.

The CDR3: CASSHSRDRETQYF. CDR3 bases: TGTGCCAGCAGCCATAGCCGGGACAGAGAGACCCAGTACTTC. The gene calls are TRBV3-1 and TRBJ2-5; 7 bases align to TRBD1. The CDR3 extends over 14 amino acids. V trimming: 3 bases; J trimming: 4 bases; junction bases outside the gene matches: 5. Germline-derived CDR1 and CDR2 are LGHDT and YNNKEL (reference sequence).

This clonotype was recorded only once. Germline is not matched at one junction end, which may reflect a read error. The chain employs TRBV27 and TRBJ2-7; TRBD2 aligns across 10 bases. Looked up from germline, CDR1 is MNHEY and CDR2 is SMNVEV (reference sequence). This CDR3 has 16 amino acids. In DNA, the CDR3 is TGTGCCGGCAGACCGCCTGCAGCGGGAGGGCCCTACGAGCAGTACTTC. This gives the protein CAGRPPAAGGPYEQYF.

This clonotype was recorded once. The chain has TRBV9 and TRBJ2-3; D is ambiguous. Germline V lookup: CDR1 SGDLS, CDR2 YYNGEE. The CDR3 consists of 15 residues. V was clipped by 4 bases and J by 1 base, with 13 bases between them. This chain's CDR3 is CASSPGPSGTDTQYF. CDR3 nucleotides: TGTGCCAGCAGCCCCGGGCCTTCGGGCACAGATACGCAGTATTTT.

V usage is TRBV27 and J usage is TRBJ2-1, with TRBD1 matching 7 bases. Germline V gene sequence: CDR1 MNHEY, CDR2 SMNVEV (reference sequence). The junction had 11 bases not matched to a gene; V was cut back by 9 bases and J by 15 bases. The CDR3 sequence is 11 residues long. The CDR3 DNA is TGTGCCAGTCAGGGGCCAGGGGGTACGTTCTTC. This codes for CASQGPGGTFF.

This clonotype was seen ten or more times. V and J are TRBV6-6 and TRBJ1-1; 7 bases align to TRBD1. This CDR3 has 14 amino acids. Germline CDR1 is MNHNY and CDR2 is SVGAGI (reference sequence). The junction had 5 bases not matched to a gene; V was cut back by 6 bases and J by 1 base. The CDR3 spells CASSYGTANTEAFF. The DNA for the CDR3 is TGTGCCAGCAGCTACGGGACAGCGAACACTGAAGCTTTCTTT.

This clonotype was counted ten times or more. The gene calls are TRBV29-1 and TRBJ2-7; 10 bases are shared with TRBD1. The CDR3 extends over 12 amino acids. The germline gives CDR1 SQVTM, CDR2 ANQGSEA. V trimming: 6 bases; J trimming: 4 bases; junction bases outside the gene matches: 3. The chain's CDR3 is CSVGQGGYEQYF. The DNA for the CDR3 is TGCAGCGTCGGACAGGGGGGGTACGAGCAGTACTTC.

This chain uses TRBV13 with TRBJ2-7, with D possibly TRBD2 on 5 matching bases. This CDR3 has 14 residues. V lost 2 bases and J 2 bases, leaving 10 bases between the germline ends. Germline-derived CDR1 and CDR2 are PRHDT and FYEKMQ (reference sequence). CDR3 region: CASSLWEIAYEQYF. CDR3 nucleotides: TGTGCCAGCAGCTTATGGGAGATCGCCTACGAGCAGTACTTC. Full variable domain (rest looked up from reference TRBV13 and TRBJ2-7): AAGVIQSPRHLIKEKRETATLKCYPIPRHDTVYWYQQGPGQDPQFLISFYEKMQSDKGSIPDRFSAQQFSDYHSELNMSSLELGDSALYFCASSLWEIAYEQYFGPGTRLTVT.

V gene TRBV10-3 combines with J gene TRBJ1-1; D not certain. V lost 3 bases and J lost 8, with 22 bases in between. The CDR3 length is 16 residues. Germline CDR1 and CDR2: ENHRY and SYGVKD. CDR3: CAISDNRGPATLEAFF. DNA for the CDR3: TGTGCCATCAGTGACAACCGGGGTCCCGCAACCTTAGAAGCTTTCTTT.

This clonotype came up many times. J is TRBJ2-7 and V is TRBV6-2 or TRBV6-3; D gene ambiguous. Trimming left V 5 bases short and J 5 bases short, with 10 bases between. Germline loops: CDR1 MNHEY, CDR2 SVGEGT. This CDR3 comprises 12 residues. CDR3 DNA: TGTGCCAGCAGTGCCCACTTGGACGAGCAGTACTTC. Translation gives CASSAHLDEQYF.

Ten or more counts support this clonotype. V and J are TRBV11-2 and TRBJ2-3, with 9 positions matching TRBD2. The germline V gene encodes CDR1 SGHAT and CDR2 FQNNGV. The CDR3 contains 15 residues. V was pared by 1 base and J by 5 bases, with 4 bases of the junction left unmatched. CDR3 region: CASSLVAGGVDTQYF. The CDR3 DNA reads as TGTGCCAGCAGCTTAGTGGCGGGAGGGGTAGATACGCAGTATTTT. The full variable domain, its missing parts supplied by reference TRBV11-2 and TRBJ2-3, is EAGVAQSPRYKIIEKRQSVAFWCNPISGHATLYWYQQILGQGPKLLIQFQNNGVVDDSQLPKDRFSAERLKGVDSTLKIQPAKLEDSAVYLCASSLVAGGVDTQYFGPGTRLTVL.

The chain uses TRBV7-3 and TRBJ2-4, with D unclear. The end of the DNA fits TRBJ2-5 better, so the J call may be wrong. The CDR3 spans 13 residues. The germline gives CDR1 SGHTA, CDR2 FQGTGA. CDR3: CASSSRHQETQYF. CDR3 nucleotides: TGTGCCAGCAGCTCGAGACACCAAGAGACCCAGTACTTC.

The rearrangement links TRBV10-3 to TRBJ2-6; D not certain. From germline, CDR1 is ENHRY and CDR2 SYGVKD. Trimming removed 4 bases from V and 8 bases from J, with 6 bases in between. The CDR3 loop spans 12 amino acids. The CDR3, as DNA: TGTGCCATCAGTGGGAGCACCAACGTCCTGACTTTC. This translates into CAISGSTNVLTF.

The chain recombines TRBV5-1 with TRBJ2-7; 7 bases are a match to TRBD1. J gave up 6 bases and V 4 bases, and 7 bases lay outside the gene matches. The germline V gene encodes CDR1 SGHRS and CDR2 YFSETQ. The CDR3 consists of 13 residues. Here the CDR3 DNA reads TGCGCCAGCAGCACGGGACAGATCGGCGAGCAGTACTTC. Translation gives CASSTGQIGEQYF.

The chain couples TRBV5-1 to TRBJ2-5, with D perhaps TRBD2 (5 bases). V lost 3 bases to trimming and J lost 0 bases, with 9 bases between them. This CDR3 is built from 14 residues. The germline gives CDR1 SGHRS, CDR2 YFSETQ. The chain's CDR3 is CASSSGSYQETQYF. DNA of the CDR3: TGCGCCAGCAGCTCGGGATCCTACCAAGAGACCCAGTACTTC. Complete variable domain (other parts from reference TRBV5-1 and TRBJ2-5): KAGVTQTPRYLIKTRGQQVTLSCSPISGHRSVSWYQQTPGQGLQFLFEYFSETQRNKGNFPGRFSGRQFSNSRSEMNVSTLELGDSALYLCASSSGSYQETQYFGPGTRLLVL.

The table lists this clonotype with a few counts. This chain connects TRBV12-3 or TRBV12-4 to TRBJ2-5, with D hard to call. Trimming took 8 bases from V and 5 from J, leaving 9 bases between them. There are 11 residues in the CDR3. The CDR3 protein is CASLVWETQYF. CDR3 DNA: TGTGCCAGCTTGGTATGGGAGACCCAGTACTTC.

The V and J genes are TRBV14 and TRBJ1-2; TRBD1 is a possible D gene (5 bases). V was shortened by 6 bases and J by 8 bases, with 13 bases between the two germline ends. The CDR3 sequence is 12 residues long. Germline-derived CDR1 and CDR2 are SGHDN and FVKESK. In DNA form, the CDR3 reads TGTGCCAGCAGTCGGGGACCTCAGGGCTACACCTTC. Its translation is CASSRGPQGYTF.

The chain carries TRBV27 and TRBJ2-4; 7 bases align to TRBD1. Gene TRBJ2-7 matches the end of the DNA better, so the J call may be wrong. Germline V lookup: CDR1 MNHEY, CDR2 SMNVEV (reference sequence). The CDR3 extends over 15 amino acids. This CDR3 is CASSARTGRDYEQYF. The CDR3 DNA reads as TGTGCCAGCAGTGCGCGGACAGGAAGGGACTACGAGCAGTACTTC.

V usage is TRBV29-1 and J usage is TRBJ1-1; TRBD1 matches at 10 bases. CDR3 size: 14 residues. Germline trimming cut 6 bases from V and 3 bases from J; bases unmatched to any gene: 7. Germline V lookup: CDR1 SQVTM, CDR2 ANQGSEA. The CDR3 reads CSVADRGDYTEAFF. The CDR3 DNA sequence: TGCAGCGTCGCGGACAGGGGGGATTACACTGAAGCTTTCTTT.

This chain connects TRBV11-1 to TRBJ1-1, with D uncertain. With 3 bases removed from V and 4 bases from J, the gap between germline ends came to 6 bases. Germline V CDR1 and CDR2: SGHAT, FQDESV (reference sequence). The CDR3 extends over 12 amino acids. The CDR3 sequence: CASSFSSTEAFF. In DNA, the CDR3 is TGTGCCAGCAGCTTCTCGAGCACTGAAGCTTTCTTT. The whole variable domain, remainder taken from reference TRBV11-1 and TRBJ1-1, is EAEVAQSPRYKITEKSQAVAFWCDPISGHATLYWYRQILGQGPELLVQFQDESVVDDSQLPKDRFSAERLKGVDSTLKIQPAELGDSAMYLCASSFSSTEAFFGQGTRLTVV.

This clonotype has a count of ten or more. J is TRBJ2-7 and V is TRBV20-1; 7 bases are shared with TRBD1. With V trimmed by 6 bases and J by 2 bases, 10 bases remained unmatched. The CDR3 covers 14 residues. CDR1 DFQATT and CDR2 SNEGSKA come from the germline V gene (reference sequence). The CDR3 coding sequence is TGCAGTGCCACCGGGACAGCGAGACCCTACGAGCAGTACTTC. Translating gives CSATGTARPYEQYF.

Only a few counts were recorded for this clonotype. The chain couples TRBV6-5 to TRBJ1-1; D remains ambiguous. Trimming took off 0 bases at V and 6 bases at J, with 8 bases between the two ends. CDR1 is MNHEY and CDR2 is SVGAGI in the germline V gene. The CDR3 is 13 amino acids. The CDR3, as DNA: TGTGCCAGCAGTTACTCCACTTGGGCTGAAGCTTTCTTT. This encodes CASSYSTWAEAFF.

This clonotype has just a few counts. The chain has TRBV20-1 and TRBJ2-1; D possibly corresponds to TRBD1 (5 bases). V dropped 3 bases and J dropped 5 bases, with 14 bases sitting between them. CDR3 length: 14 residues. The germline V gene encodes CDR1 DFQATT and CDR2 SNEGSKA (reference sequence). In DNA form, the CDR3 reads TGCAGTGCTAGGGTAGGGGAATACAACAATGAGCAGTTCTTC. This gives the protein CSARVGEYNNEQFF.

The count of this clonotype is one. The chain joins TRBV4-1 to TRBJ2-5; 7 bases align to TRBD2. Germline V CDR1 and CDR2: MGHRA, YSYEKL. This CDR3 has 12 residues. V lost 1 base and J lost 11; bases outside the gene matches: 4. CDR3 sequence: CASSQVAGEQYF. CDR3 nucleotides: TGCGCCAGCAGCCAAGTCGCGGGAGAGCAGTACTTC.

The rearrangement joins TRBV2 to TRBJ1-5, with D perhaps matching TRBD1 (6 bases). The V gene lost 6 bases and the J gene lost 0 bases, with 9 bases spanning the gap. The germline gives CDR1 SNHLY, CDR2 FYNNEI. The CDR3 covers 14 residues. CDR3 DNA sequence: TGTGCCAGCAGCCGGACAGTTAGCAATCAGCCCCAGCATTTT. It specifies CASSRTVSNQPQHF. Together with reference TRBV2 and TRBJ1-5, the CDR3 gives the full variable domain: EPEVTQTPSHQVTQMGQEVILRCVPISNHLYFYWYRQILGQKVEFLVSFYNNEISEKSEIFDDQFSVERPDGSNFTLKIRSTKLEDSAMYFCASSRTVSNQPQHFGDGTRLSIL.

A note on this clonotype: A much larger clone differs from this one at a single base, so this may be a read error. V usage is TRBV4-2 and J usage is TRBJ2-7; 7 bases match TRBD1. CDR1 is LGHNA and CDR2 is YNFKEQ in the germline V gene. This CDR3 has 16 amino acids. V trimming: 0 bases; J trimming: 3 bases; junction bases outside the gene matches: 8. The CDR3: CASSQDPGPGGYEQYF. In nucleotides, the CDR3 is TGTGCCAGCAGCCAAGATCCGGGACCAGGGGGCTACGAGCAGTACTTC.

The chain joins TRBV7-3 to TRBJ2-5; TRBD1 agrees at 7 bases. Germline CDR1 and CDR2: SGHTA and FQGTGA. This CDR3 is 16 amino acids long. Unmatched junction bases numbered 14, after V lost 5 bases and J lost 5 bases. CDR3 in DNA: TGTGCCAGCAGCCCCGGGACAGCACCCTTCTTGGAGACCCAGTACTTC. Its protein product is CASSPGTAPFLETQYF.

This chain uses TRBV12-3 or TRBV12-4 with TRBJ2-4, with 7 bases matching TRBD1. The V and J ends lost 6 bases and 0 bases, in that order; junction bases with no gene match: 11. This CDR3 contains 17 residues. In nucleotides, the CDR3 is TGTGCCAGCAGCCGGGAATCCGGGACAGTAGCCAAAAACATTCAGTACTTC. As protein: CASSRESGTVAKNIQYF.